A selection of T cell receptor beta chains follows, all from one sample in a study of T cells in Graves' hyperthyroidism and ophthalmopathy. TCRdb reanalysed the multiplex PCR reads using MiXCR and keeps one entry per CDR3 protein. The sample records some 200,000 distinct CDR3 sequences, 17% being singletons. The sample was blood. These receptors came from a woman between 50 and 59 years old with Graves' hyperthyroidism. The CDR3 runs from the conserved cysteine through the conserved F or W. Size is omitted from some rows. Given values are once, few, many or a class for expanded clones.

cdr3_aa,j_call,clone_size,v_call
CASSETGQGGTGELFF,TRBJ2-2,NA,TRBV6-1
CASSWGGASTEAFF,TRBJ1-1,NA,TRBV12-3/TRBV12-4
CASRGTPRYGYTF,TRBJ1-2,few,TRBV28
CASGSLPSGGSNQPQHF,TRBJ1-5,few,TRBV12-5
CASSTSGVTAYEQYF,TRBJ2-7,NA,TRBV7-9
CSASKRQGARAFF,TRBJ1-1,NA,TRBV20-1
CSAKSGGGYEQYF,TRBJ2-7,many,TRBV20-1
CASSPGLAGGHGNTIYF,TRBJ1-3,NA,TRBV4-1
CATSEPSGTGANVLTF,TRBJ2-6,many,TRBV24-1
CACSAGFLYGYTF,TRBJ1-2,many,TRBV30
CASSLRGQGGFDEAFF,TRBJ1-1,many,TRBV7-2
CASSSAGGLETQYF,TRBJ2-5,many,TRBV7-9
CATSSLGGLAGEVETQYF,TRBJ2-5,many,TRBV15
CASSVAGLDTEAFF,TRBJ1-1,many,TRBV9
CASSYGRPYEQYF,TRBJ2-7,many,TRBV6-2/TRBV6-3
CASSLLAGVGDEQFF,TRBJ2-1,many,TRBV11-3
CASSTGTVNGYTF,TRBJ1-2,many,TRBV27
CASSRMGELVTDTQYF,TRBJ2-3,many,TRBV3-1
CASSPSGRSTYEQYF,TRBJ2-7,many,TRBV7-9
CSATAWTSGHNSYEQYF,TRBJ2-7,NA,TRBV20-1
CAWSLGTSKLYEQYF,TRBJ2-7,many,TRBV30
CASSDSVRGTQYF,TRBJ2-5,few,TRBV6-1
CASSPRDSTYTF,TRBJ1-2,many,TRBV7-8
CAWSVGLRRNRNYGYTF,TRBJ1-2,few,TRBV30
CASRDRGYGDTQYF,TRBJ2-3,many,TRBV10-2
CASSRVPDGSKPQHF,TRBJ1-5,NA,TRBV7-2
CASSLGQGITDTQYF,TRBJ2-3,many,TRBV11-2
CASSPPGSLTYEQYF,TRBJ2-7,NA,TRBV4-1
CASTGDRGETQYF,TRBJ2-5,many,TRBV6-1
CSALGRGAGELFF,TRBJ2-2,NA,TRBV20-1
CASSLGGLAWNNEQFF,TRBJ2-1,few,TRBV12-3/TRBV12-4
CASSYHTNRERDTEAFF,TRBJ1-1,many,TRBV6-1
CASTNLHRGGSNTEAFF,TRBJ1-1,many,TRBV18
CASSLPGGVNYGYTF,TRBJ1-2,many,TRBV7-2
CASSTGQGYNEQFF,TRBJ2-1,many,TRBV5-1
CATSDSAENTEAFF,TRBJ1-1,NA,TRBV24-1
CASRPGLAGLDDEQYF,TRBJ2-7,many,TRBV11-2
CSARQGETEAFF,TRBJ1-1,many,TRBV20-1
CASRTSDSYNEQFF,TRBJ2-1,NA,TRBV12-5
CASSTPGREGETQYF,TRBJ2-5,many,TRBV27
CASRDSGNTIYF,TRBJ1-3,many,TRBV6-1
CVSSVSRQGETEQFF,TRBJ2-1,NA,TRBV9